This entry lists 10 T cell receptor beta chains sequenced from one sample in a study of CD8 T cells in ankylosing spondylitis. TCRdb reprocessed the 5' RACE reads via MiXCR and lists one record per CDR3 protein. This sample has 220,000 or so distinct CDR3 sequences, with 10% to 13% found just once. Source material: blood, either unsorted or a sorted T cell fraction (not recorded which). These TCRs come from a male donor with ankylosing spondylitis or in good health (not recorded which).

Notes on this clonotype: Possible read error: a much larger clone is one base away. The chain carries TRBV12-3 or TRBV12-4 and TRBJ2-1; 11 bases line up with TRBD2. J was trimmed by 12 bases and V by 1 base; bases with no gene match: 8. This CDR3 has 15 residues. The DNA of the CDR3 is TGTGCCAGCAGTTTAGGCCTAGCGGGGGGCGATGCGCAGTTCTTC. Protein: CASSLGLAGGDAQFF.

This clonotype has just a few counts. The rearrangement links TRBV5-6 to TRBJ2-7, with 8 bases matching TRBD1. There are 13 residues in the CDR3. Germline V lookup: CDR1 SGHDT, CDR2 YYEEEE. With 5 bases clipped from V and 3 bases from J, the junction kept 4 bases outside the gene matches. CDR3 in amino acids: CASRGQALYEQYF. In DNA form, the CDR3 reads TGTGCCAGCAGGGGACAGGCCCTCTACGAGCAGTACTTC.

This clonotype was detected ten times or more. V and J are TRBV5-5 and TRBJ2-5; a possible D gene is TRBD1 (6 bases). The V gene's germline CDR1 is SGHKS and CDR2 YYEKEE (reference sequence). V gave up 1 base and J gave up 5 bases, with 12 bases separating them. This CDR3 comprises 14 residues. This CDR3 is CASSLRMGAETQYF. The CDR3, as DNA: TGTGCCAGCAGCTTGAGGATGGGGGCCGAGACCCAGTACTTC.

This clonotype has a count of ten or more. The chain carries TRBV20-1 and TRBJ1-1; D is undetermined. Germline CDR1 DFQATT, CDR2 SNEGSKA (reference sequence). The CDR3 spans 14 residues. V was clipped by 5 bases and J by 3 bases, with 16 bases between them. The CDR3 sequence is CSALPPGVYTEAFF. The CDR3 coding sequence is TGCAGTGCTCTCCCCCCGGGAGTTTACACTGAAGCTTTCTTT.

This clonotype occurred many times. This chain links TRBV7-2 with TRBJ1-5; TRBD1 matches at 7 bases. J lost 0 bases, V lost 3 bases, and 2 bases had no gene match. This CDR3 has 15 residues. From germline, CDR1 is SGHTA and CDR2 FQGNSA. The CDR3 reads CASSFNRGSNQPQHF. CDR3 sequence (DNA): TGTGCCAGCAGCTTCAACAGGGGTAGCAATCAGCCCCAGCATTTT.

This clonotype has a count of ten or more. This chain links TRBV5-1 with TRBJ2-7, with D possibly being TRBD1 or TRBD2 (6 bases each). The CDR3 runs to 15 residues. Germline CDR1 SGHRS, CDR2 YFSETQ. V was cut by 0 bases and J by 0 bases, with 10 bases left in between. For the CDR3, the DNA is TGCGCCAGCAGCTTGGATCCGGGGGCCTCCTACGAGCAGTACTTC. It yields the protein CASSLDPGASYEQYF.

The V and J genes are TRBV9 and TRBJ2-5, with 8 bases fitting TRBD2. Trimming removed 3 bases from V and 5 bases from J; junction bases left unmatched: 6. CDR3 length equals 14 residues. Germline V gives CDR1 SGDLS, CDR2 YYNGEE. The CDR3 nucleotides read TGTGCCAGCAGCGCGCGGGGGGCGCTCGAGACCCAGTACTTC. Translation gives CASSARGALETQYF. Supplemented by reference TRBV9 and TRBJ2-5, the full variable domain reads DSGVTQTPKHLITATGQRVTLRCSPRSGDLSVYWYQQSLDQGLQFLIQYYNGEERAKGNILERFSAQQFPDLHSELNLSSLELGDSALYFCASSARGALETQYFGPGTRLLVL.

This clonotype was counted many times. The chain combines TRBV5-6 with TRBJ1-2, with D possibly matching TRBD1 (6 bases). Trimming removed 4 bases from V and 2 bases from J, with 15 bases in between. This CDR3 has 15 amino acids. CDR1 and CDR2 (germline): SGHDT, YYEEEE. CDR3: CASSVFGQTNYGYTF. CDR3 nucleotide sequence: TGTGCCAGCAGCGTTTTCGGACAGACAAACTATGGCTACACCTTC.

This clonotype was picked up a small number of times. J is TRBJ2-7 and V is TRBV12-3 or TRBV12-4, with 8 bases matching TRBD1. Trimming removed 6 bases from V and 2 bases from J; junction bases left unmatched: 6. The CDR3 extends over 14 amino acids. The CDR3 DNA follows: TGTGCCAGCAGGGCGACAGGGGTTACCTACGAGCAGTACTTC. It is translated as CASRATGVTYEQYF.

The rearrangement uses TRBV29-1 and TRBJ2-7; TRBD2 matches 7 bases. This CDR3 is built from 14 residues. CDR1 and CDR2 from the germline V gene are SQVTM and ANQGSEA. J gave up 0 bases and V 7 bases, and 9 bases lay outside the gene matches. CDR3 DNA sequence: TGCAGCGCCCGGGTAGCGGGCCCCTCCTACGAGCAGTACTTC. Its protein is CSARVAGPSYEQYF.